This TCR beta chain was sequenced in a study of T cells in Graves' hyperthyroidism and ophthalmopathy. Study-wide background: Peripheral blood was drawn at first diagnosis, prior to all treatment.

RNA transcripts were the template for amplifying TCR beta CDR3 regions. HTBI primers were used for first-round RT-PCR of the TCR CDR3. TCRdb itself ran the multiplex PCR reads through MiXCR, one entry per CDR3 protein. The repertoire holds 190,000 or so distinct CDR3 sequences, with around 16% as singletons. Based on clinical symptoms, serum thyroxine and TRAb, thyroid ultrasound and orbital computed tomography, diagnoses were reached. This clonotype was picked up one time. This clonotype was obtained from a middle-aged man with Graves' hyperthyroidism. What was sequenced was blood.

The CDR3: CASSLTPASGSEQYF. CDR3 DNA: TGTGCCAGCAGCTTAACCCCGGCTAGCGGGAGCGAGCAGTACTTC. V is TRBV7-3 and J is TRBJ2-7; TRBD2 aligns across 10 bases. With 0 bases clipped from V and 6 bases from J, the junction kept 5 bases outside the gene matches. CDR1 is SGHTA and CDR2 is FQGTGA in the germline V gene. The length of the CDR3 is 15 residues.